This T cell receptor (beta chain) came from a study of shared clonotypes between healthy human individuals. Overall study findings and caveats: Among donors, sharing of clonotypes was expected to be affected by sequencing depth. Enrolling few donors narrowed the genetic and exposure-history diversity that was represented.

Terminally differentiated effector memory CD45RA+ cells were excluded from the naive CD8 cells, which were CD45RO-negative and positively selected for CCR7. In the authors' workflow: There were no quality scores in the junction-only immunoSEQ sequences, so filtering differed. Measured with immunoSEQ multiplex PCR; TCRdb has only the in-frame clones, and not every one. For V, J and clone size, that table is used; D and trimming come from the DNA. The table has around 580,000 clones, roughly 98% seen once. Germline-derived CDR1 and CDR2 are SSHAT and FNYEAQ (reference sequence). Trimming pared 2 bases from V and 4 bases from J, leaving 20 bases between. The CDR3 has 18 residues. Of note for this clone: The antigen remains unidentified.

The chain links TRBV7-7 to TRBJ2-2; a possible D gene is TRBD1 (6 bases). The specimen was naive CD8+ T cells sorted from blood. This TCR derives from a young man in good health. CDR3 region: CASSLRSGHVIGTGELFF. The CDR3 nucleotides are TGTGCCAGCAGCTTACGGTCGGGACACGTCATTGGCACCGGGGAGCTGTTTTTT.